The clone carrying this T cell receptor beta chain was recorded at least ten times. Antigen specificity is unknown. The sample comes from a study of T cells after yellow fever vaccination. Findings and caveats of the study: Once the booster was given, most primary-vaccination clones reappeared, at over 95% for CD4 and approximately 88% for CD8.

TCRdb used MiXCR to reprocess the 5' RACE reads, holding one entry per CDR3 protein. The repertoire holds roughly 320,000 distinct CDR3 sequences, with roughly a tenth as singletons. The ends were cut back, 3 bases at V and 5 bases at J, with 12 bases in the middle. Germline values: CDR1 WSHSY, CDR2 SAAADI. The CDR3 spans 14 residues. Source: CD4+ T cells sorted from PBMCs, taken 45 days after the yellow fever booster vaccination. This chain links TRBV10-2 with TRBJ2-3; D is possibly TRBD1 (6 bases). This sequence originates from a young man who received the YFV17D yellow fever vaccine. The chain's CDR3 is CASSDRGDVDTQYF. The CDR3 DNA reads as TGCGCCAGCAGTGACAGGGGTGATGTAGATACGCAGTATTTT.